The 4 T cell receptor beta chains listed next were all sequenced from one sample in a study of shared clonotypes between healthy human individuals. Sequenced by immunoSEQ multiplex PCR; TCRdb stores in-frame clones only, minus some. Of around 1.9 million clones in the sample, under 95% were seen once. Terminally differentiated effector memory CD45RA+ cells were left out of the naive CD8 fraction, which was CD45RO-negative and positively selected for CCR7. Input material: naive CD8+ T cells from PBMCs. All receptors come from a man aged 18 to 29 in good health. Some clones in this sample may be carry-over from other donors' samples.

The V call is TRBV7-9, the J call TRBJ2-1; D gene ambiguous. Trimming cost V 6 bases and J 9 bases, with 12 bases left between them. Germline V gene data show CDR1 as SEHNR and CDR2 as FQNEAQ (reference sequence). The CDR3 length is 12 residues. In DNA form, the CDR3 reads TGTGCCAGCAGTTCAGGTGGAGCTGAGCAGTTCTTC. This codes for CASSSGGAEQFF.

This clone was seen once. The CDR3 sequence: CASSEWALQRIAEAFF. In nucleotides, the CDR3 is TGTGCCAGCAGTGAATGGGCCTTACAGCGGATCGCTGAAGCTTTCTTT. The V and J genes are TRBV6-1 and TRBJ1-1; D gene unclear. Trimming removed 2 bases at V and 6 bases at J, with 19 bases between. Germline values: CDR1 MNHNS, CDR2 SASEGT. There are 16 residues in the CDR3.

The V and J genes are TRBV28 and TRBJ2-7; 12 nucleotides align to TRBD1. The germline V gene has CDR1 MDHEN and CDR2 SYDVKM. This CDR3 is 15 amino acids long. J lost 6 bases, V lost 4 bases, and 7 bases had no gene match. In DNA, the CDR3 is TGTGCCAGCAGTTCACCCCGGGACAGGGGGCGCGAGCAGTACTTC. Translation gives CASSSPRDRGREQYF.

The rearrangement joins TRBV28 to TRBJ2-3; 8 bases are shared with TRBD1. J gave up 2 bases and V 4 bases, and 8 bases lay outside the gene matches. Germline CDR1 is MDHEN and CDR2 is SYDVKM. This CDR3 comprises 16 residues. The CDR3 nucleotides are TGTGCCAGCAGTTCGGACAGGGAGAGGAACACAGATACGCAGTATTTT. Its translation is CASSSDRERNTDTQYF.